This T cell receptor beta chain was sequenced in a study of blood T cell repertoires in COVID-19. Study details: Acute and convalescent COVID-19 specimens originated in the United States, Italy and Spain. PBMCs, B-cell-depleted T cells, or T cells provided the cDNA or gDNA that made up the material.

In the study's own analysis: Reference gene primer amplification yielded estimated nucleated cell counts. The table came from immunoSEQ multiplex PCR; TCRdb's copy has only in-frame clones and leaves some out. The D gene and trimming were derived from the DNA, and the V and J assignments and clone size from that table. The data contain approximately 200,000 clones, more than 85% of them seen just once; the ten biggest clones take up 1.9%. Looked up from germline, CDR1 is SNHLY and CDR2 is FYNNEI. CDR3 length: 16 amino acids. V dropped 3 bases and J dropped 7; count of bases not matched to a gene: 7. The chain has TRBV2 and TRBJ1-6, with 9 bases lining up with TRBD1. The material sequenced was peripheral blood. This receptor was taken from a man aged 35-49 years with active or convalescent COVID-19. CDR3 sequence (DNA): TGTGCCAGCAGTGAGACCTGGGACAGGGAAAATTCACCCCTCCACTTT. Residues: CASSETWDRENSPLHF.